This T cell receptor beta chain was sequenced for a study of T cell repertoires in cytomegalovirus infection. Turning to the study itself: The study used recently identified HLA-C-restricted and well-studied HLA-B-restricted CMV epitopes.

This clonotype appeared once. What it recognizes is unknown. A single record per CDR3 protein comes from TCRdb applying MiXCR to the reads. The sample shows about 52,000 distinct CDR3 sequences, less than 20% of them seen only once. Study-wide findings and caveats: The study identified carriers of CMV plus the relevant HLA from cumulative public TCR beta family frequency. The ex vivo response was dominated by HLA-C-restricted CMV-specific TCR beta clonotypes.

This CDR3 is 19 amino acids long. V lost 4 bases, J lost 0 bases, and 7 bases stayed unmatched. Germline assignment: CDR1 SGHTA and CDR2 FQGNSA. This chain joins TRBV7-2 and TRBJ2-1; TRBD2 matches 15 bases. Sequenced material: CD8+ T cells from cultured PBMCs, taken from culture after CMV antigen stimulation. The sequence derives from a human donor in good health (CMV status not recorded). Some clones in this sample may be carry-over from other donors' samples. Here the CDR3 reads CASSWTSGGGSSSYNEQFF. For the CDR3, the DNA is TGTGCCAGCAGCTGGACTAGCGGGGGGGGCAGCTCCTCCTACAATGAGCAGTTCTTC.